The 30 T cell receptor beta chains reported below all come from one sample, sequenced in a study of blood T cells in healthy people across ages (dated by TCRdb to the mid-2010s). Preparation of the library involved 5' RACE. These reads were obtained on an Illumina HiSeq 2500. A second PCR of roughly 6 to 11 cycles was run with a J-beta primer mix and a sample-barcoded 5' primer. TCRdb redid the processing of the public reads, applying fastp at Q25 and MiXCR, and retained in-frame beta chains. CDR3 protein sequences are deduplicated, and each keeps its most common genes and DNA. The sample data list 1.5 million or so distinct CDR3 sequences, and 42% of these were observed just once. Less than 8% of the sample is taken by the ten largest. What was sequenced was blood. The receptors come from a woman between 18 and 29 years old in good health.

The chain recombines TRBV7-9 with TRBJ1-2; 8 bases are a match to TRBD1. CDR1 and CDR2 from the germline V gene are SEHNR and FQNEAQ (reference sequence). This CDR3 is built from 14 residues. V lost 1 base to trimming and J lost 8 bases; unmatched junction nucleotides: 6. CDR3 sequence: CASSLGTGLAGYTF. The CDR3 DNA reads TGTGCCAGCAGCTTAGGGACAGGGTTGGCCGGCTACACCTTC.

In this sample, this clonotype turned up a few times. CDR3 loop: CASNPGGAYNEQFF. The DNA of the CDR3 is TGTGCCAGCAACCCCGGCGGGGCCTACAATGAGCAGTTCTTC. V usage is TRBV14 and J usage is TRBJ2-1, with D possibly being TRBD2 (6 bases). V lost 7 bases, J lost 2 bases, and 12 bases lay in between. Germline V gene data show CDR1 as SGHDN and CDR2 as FVKESK. The CDR3 runs 14 residues.

The chain recombines TRBV28 with TRBJ1-4; the D is unclear. Between the trimmed V and J ends, which lost 4 bases and 7 bases, there was a span of 10 bases. The CDR3 length is 13 residues. CDR1 and CDR2 from the germline V gene are MDHEN and SYDVKM. This chain's CDR3 is CASSYGVSEKLFF. DNA for the CDR3: TGTGCCAGCAGTTACGGAGTTTCTGAAAAACTGTTTTTT.

J is TRBJ1-5 and V is TRBV6-1; D remains ambiguous. This CDR3 comprises 15 residues. Germline lookup yields CDR1 MNHNS and CDR2 SASEGT. V lost 8 bases and J lost 0, with 14 bases in between. The CDR3 sequence: CASLHGANSNQPQHF. The CDR3 nucleotides are TGTGCCAGCCTTCACGGAGCAAATAGCAATCAGCCCCAGCATTTT.

The CDR3 sequence: CASSQDRLKTRQPQHF. As DNA, the CDR3 is TGTGCCAGCAGCCAAGATAGACTCAAAACGAGGCAGCCCCAGCATTTT. V usage is TRBV14 and J usage is TRBJ1-5, with unresolved D. The V gene lost 0 bases and the J gene lost 7 bases, with 16 bases spanning the gap. CDR3 length: 16 residues. Germline V gene sequence: CDR1 SGHDN, CDR2 FVKESK.

This clonotype has more than one count but fewer than ten. CDR3 bases: TGTGCCAGCAGTTACTCGATGGGCACCTCCACAGATACGCAGTATTTT. Protein sequence: CASSYSMGTSTDTQYF. This chain links TRBV6-5 with TRBJ2-3; D is uncertain. This CDR3 is 16 amino acids long. Germline CDR1 is MNHEY and CDR2 is SVGAGI. Trimming left V 0 bases short and J 2 bases short, with 12 bases between.

This clonotype has a handful of counts. V is TRBV4-2 and J is TRBJ2-3; tentative D call: TRBD2 (5 bases). CDR3 size: 16 residues. Germline loops: CDR1 LGHNA, CDR2 YNFKEQ. Trimming removed 0 bases at V and 3 bases at J, with 13 bases between. The CDR3 bases are TGTGCCAGCAGCCAAGATCGGGGATGGCAGACAGATACGCAGTATTTT. Encoded protein: CASSQDRGWQTDTQYF.

The V and J genes are TRBV6-1 and TRBJ1-3, with TRBD1 identical over 8 bases. The CDR3 is 14 residues long. The junction had 5 bases not matched to a gene; V was cut back by 6 bases and J by 4 bases. Germline V gene sequence: CDR1 MNHNS, CDR2 SASEGT. In DNA, the CDR3 is TGTGCCAGCAGCCCGGACAGGGTCGGAAACACCATATATTTT. Its protein product is CASSPDRVGNTIYF.

This chain uses TRBV20-1 with TRBJ2-5, with D perhaps matching TRBD2 (5 bases). The V gene's germline CDR1 is DFQATT and CDR2 SNEGSKA (reference sequence). The V end lost 2 bases, the J end lost 0 bases, and 16 bases lay between the germline ends. This CDR3 spans 16 amino acids. The CDR3 reads CSARSLADGYQETQYF. The CDR3 DNA is TGCAGTGCTAGATCGCTAGCCGATGGGTACCAAGAGACCCAGTACTTC.

This clonotype came up a few times. The chain carries TRBV18 and TRBJ2-7; tentative D call: TRBD2 (5 bases). CDR3 size: 14 residues. From germline, CDR1 is KGHSH and CDR2 LQKENI. The V gene lost 3 bases and the J gene lost 1 base, with 10 bases spanning the gap. The CDR3 is CASSPKRDSYEQYF. The CDR3, as DNA: TGTGCCAGCTCACCCAAGAGGGATTCCTACGAGCAGTACTTC.

V usage is TRBV28 and J usage is TRBJ1-1, with D unclear. Germline V gene sequence: CDR1 MDHEN, CDR2 SYDVKM. This CDR3 is built from 16 residues. V lost 2 bases and J 0 bases, leaving 13 bases between the germline ends. CDR3 in amino acids: CASSLGQEIMNTEAFF. The CDR3 DNA reads as TGTGCCAGCAGTTTAGGTCAGGAGATCATGAACACTGAAGCTTTCTTT.

This clonotype was detected only a few times. The chain couples TRBV5-1 to TRBJ1-2; D not resolved. Germline lookup yields CDR1 SGHRS and CDR2 YFSETQ. The CDR3 sequence is 14 residues long. Trimming removed 3 bases from V and 3 bases from J, with 12 bases in between. CDR3 protein: CASSSPEHHYGYTF. DNA for the CDR3: TGCGCCAGCAGCTCCCCGGAGCATCACTATGGCTACACCTTC.

The chain links TRBV2 to TRBJ2-5; D gene ambiguous. Trimming removed 8 bases from V and 3 bases from J, with 13 bases in between. Germline CDR1 and CDR2: SNHLY and FYNNEI. The CDR3 has 13 residues. CDR3 sequence (DNA): TGTGCCAGCGGGTGGACGGGCAAAGAGACCCAGTACTTC. Protein product: CASGWTGKETQYF.

In this sample, this clonotype turned up a few times. V usage is TRBV28 and J usage is TRBJ2-3; tentative D call: TRBD1 (5 bases). The V gene's germline CDR1 is MDHEN and CDR2 SYDVKM. The CDR3 runs to 16 residues. The V end was cut by 5 bases, the J end by 2 bases, with 17 bases between. The CDR3: CASSLPRTLSTDTQYF. The CDR3 nucleotides are TGTGCCAGCAGTCTCCCCCGGACACTCTCCACAGATACGCAGTATTTT.

This clonotype was observed a few times. CDR3 sequence reads: CASSQGCYGYTF. The CDR3 DNA reads TGTGCCAGCAGCCAGGGATGCTATGGCTACACCTTC. V gene TRBV6-5 combines with J gene TRBJ1-2; possible D gene TRBD1, 5 bases. The CDR3 consists of 12 residues. Germline CDR1 and CDR2: MNHEY and SVGAGI. Trimming cost V 6 bases and J 4 bases, with 9 bases left between them.

The table lists this clonotype with a few counts. This may be a read error, as it is one base from a much larger clone. The J gene is TRBJ2-1, the V gene TRBV4-1; D ambiguous. The CDR3 spans 13 residues. Trimming left V 6 bases short and J 4 bases short, with 10 bases between. Germline V gene sequence: CDR1 MGHRA, CDR2 YSYEKL. The CDR3 nucleotides are TGCGCCAGCAGACGAGCGCTGTACAATGAGCAGTTCTTC. Encoded protein: CASRRALYNEQFF.

This chain joins TRBV6-5 and TRBJ2-1; 9 positions agree with TRBD2. Germline V gene sequence: CDR1 MNHEY, CDR2 SVGAGI. V lost 5 bases, J lost 10 bases, and 9 bases stayed unmatched. The CDR3 consists of 14 residues. Written as DNA, the CDR3 is TGTGCCAGCAGTCCTAGCGGGAACTCCTACGAGCAGTTCTTC. This gives the protein CASSPSGNSYEQFF.

This clonotype occurred a few times. The rearrangement links TRBV20-1 to TRBJ1-6; the D gene is possibly TRBD1 (5 bases). V lost 5 bases to trimming and J lost 0 bases, with 14 bases between them. The CDR3 has 16 amino acids. Germline CDR1 DFQATT, CDR2 SNEGSKA (reference sequence). The CDR3 DNA follows: TGCAGTGCTGGGCCAGGGACGAGCTCCTATAATTCACCCCTCCACTTT. This codes for CSAGPGTSSYNSPLHF.

The chain combines TRBV9 with TRBJ2-3; possible D gene TRBD2, 6 bases. CDR1 and CDR2 (germline): SGDLS, YYNGEE. The germline V and J ends were trimmed by 3 bases and 2 bases, with 10 bases remaining between them. This CDR3 is 14 amino acids long. The CDR3 nucleotides are TGTGCCAGCAGCGCTAGCGTCTACACAGATACGCAGTATTTT. Its translation: CASSASVYTDTQYF.

The chain employs TRBV12-5 and TRBJ2-1, with 7 positions matching TRBD2. Trimming removed 1 base from V and 5 bases from J; junction bases left unmatched: 8. Per germline, CDR1 LGHNT and CDR2 FRNRAP. The CDR3 runs 16 residues. DNA of the CDR3: TGTGCTAGTGGTTTGGCAAGGGGAGGGCCGGACAATGAGCAGTTCTTC. Its translation is CASGLARGGPDNEQFF.

V usage is TRBV29-1 and J usage is TRBJ2-7; weak D call: TRBD1 (5 bases). Germline V gives CDR1 SQVTM, CDR2 ANQGSEA. Trimming pared 4 bases from V and 2 bases from J, leaving 15 bases between. This CDR3 region has 14 residues. CDR3 sequence: CSVVGQDLPYEQYF. The DNA for the CDR3 is TGCAGCGTTGTGGGGCAGGATCTGCCCTACGAGCAGTACTTC.

This clonotype was seen a handful of times. The chain employs TRBV10-3 and TRBJ2-7, with a possible D match to TRBD2 (5 bases). This CDR3 is built from 14 residues. Between the trimmed V and J ends, which lost 2 bases and 5 bases, there was a span of 13 bases. Germline CDR1 ENHRY, CDR2 SYGVKD. The CDR3 sequence: CAISEEGTRHEQYF. The CDR3 coding sequence is TGTGCCATCAGTGAGGAGGGAACCCGTCACGAGCAGTACTTC.

This chain uses TRBV5-1 with TRBJ2-1; 8 nucleotides line up with TRBD1. CDR1 SGHRS and CDR2 YFSETQ come from the germline V gene. The CDR3 sequence is 13 residues long. V was pared by 5 bases and J by 7 bases, with 5 bases of the junction left unmatched. The CDR3 here is CASRPGGFNEQFF. The CDR3 bases are TGCGCCAGCAGACCAGGGGGCTTTAATGAGCAGTTCTTC.

The sample holds a few counts of this clonotype. The chain employs TRBV13 and TRBJ2-7, with 9 bases lining up with TRBD2. This CDR3 is 15 amino acids long. Trimming removed 5 bases from V and 3 bases from J; junction bases left unmatched: 8. CDR1 is PRHDT, CDR2 FYEKMQ, per germline (reference sequence). The CDR3 protein is CASSPWRGGSYEQYF. The CDR3 nucleotides are TGTGCCAGCAGCCCCTGGCGGGGGGGCAGCTACGAGCAGTACTTC.

This clonotype turned up a few times. The J gene is TRBJ2-7, the V gene TRBV27; the D gene is possibly TRBD2 (7 bases). Trimming removed 4 bases at V and 6 bases at J, with 13 bases between. The CDR3 has 13 amino acids. CDR1 MNHEY and CDR2 SMNVEV come from the germline V gene (reference sequence). CDR3 sequence (DNA): TGTGCCAGCAGTTCCAAGGGGGGGTCCGAGCAGTACTTC. As protein: CASSSKGGSEQYF.

There are a few counts of this clonotype. This chain connects TRBV15 to TRBJ2-3; tentatively, D is TRBD1 (6 bases). Trimming removed 9 bases at V and 4 bases at J, with 20 bases between. Looked up from germline, CDR1 is LNHNV and CDR2 is YYDKDF (reference sequence). This CDR3 is built from 15 residues. CDR3 DNA: TGTGCCACTAAACCCACAGGGCCCCCCGCAGATACGCAGTATTTT. This codes for CATKPTGPPADTQYF.

V gene TRBV2 combines with J gene TRBJ2-3; 7 bases map to TRBD2. Germline V gives CDR1 SNHLY, CDR2 FYNNEI. The CDR3 is 15 residues long. V lost 5 bases, J lost 10 bases, and 15 bases stayed unmatched. The CDR3 coding sequence is TGTGCCAGCAGTCCTACGGGACTACCTCTGGCCCCGCAGTATTTT. Translating gives CASSPTGLPLAPQYF.

The chain employs TRBV27 and TRBJ1-6; 7 bases match TRBD1. The germline gives CDR1 MNHEY, CDR2 SMNVEV (reference sequence). The CDR3 is 15 amino acids. V shed 5 bases and J 7 bases; nucleotides not matched to a gene: 8. The CDR3 bases are TGTGCCAGCAGTCCCCAGGGGGGGTTCAATTCACCCCTCCACTTT. This sequence encodes CASSPQGGFNSPLHF.

This chain joins TRBV2 and TRBJ2-7; D gene ambiguous. The J call may be faulty, since TRBJ2-4 better matches the DNA end. This CDR3 is built from 15 residues. Germline CDR1 and CDR2: SNHLY and FYNNEI. CDR3 sequence: CASSEAQTTKNIQYF. As DNA, the CDR3 is TGTGCCAGCAGTGAAGCCCAAACGACCAAAAACATTCAGTACTTC.

A few counts support this clonotype. The V gene is TRBV20-1, the J gene TRBJ2-7; TRBD2 matches at 10 bases. The tail of the sequence fits TRBJ2-5 better, so the J call may be wrong. Germline loops: CDR1 DFQATT, CDR2 SNEGSKA (reference sequence). This CDR3 comprises 16 residues. Here the CDR3 reads CSAREALAGAGKTQYF. CDR3 coding DNA: TGCAGTGCTAGAGAGGCCCTAGCGGGAGCCGGGAAGACCCAGTACTTC.